Listed here are 18 T cell receptor beta chains from one sample, sequenced in a study of somatic mutations in cytotoxic T cells in rheumatoid arthritis. Measured with immunoSEQ multiplex PCR; TCRdb has only the in-frame clones, and not every one. Seen here are 9,000 to 13,000 clones, 70% to 75% observed once, and the top ten hold more than 35%. Sequencing input: CD8+ T cells sorted from blood. The source is an adult with rheumatoid arthritis.

With regard to this clone: One junction end does not reproduce the germline sequence, and a read error may be involved. The gene calls are TRBV6-1 and TRBJ1-1; TRBD1 is a possible D gene (6 bases). This CDR3 is built from 14 residues. Germline CDR1 and CDR2: MNHNS and SASEGT. The CDR3 coding sequence is TGTGCCAGCAGTGCATCAGGACAGAACGCTGAAGCTTTCTTT. Amino acids: CASSASGQNAEAFF.

This chain links TRBV19 with TRBJ2-7; 9 nucleotides agree with TRBD1. Germline trimming cut 5 bases from V and 1 base from J; bases unmatched to any gene: 3. The CDR3 length is 14 residues. Germline V gives CDR1 LNHDA, CDR2 SQIVND (reference sequence). The CDR3 region has the DNA TGTGCCAGTAGTCCGGGGACAGGGTCCTACGAGCAGTACTTC. As protein: CASSPGTGSYEQYF.

V usage is TRBV15 and J usage is TRBJ1-2, with D perhaps TRBD1 (5 bases). The CDR3 is made up of 15 amino acids. V was clipped by 2 bases and J by 4 bases, with 14 bases between them. Germline V CDR1 and CDR2: LNHNV, YYDKDF (reference sequence). The DNA for the CDR3 is TGTGCCACCAGCAGAAGAGCTACGGGACTCTATGGCTACACCTTC. Amino acids: CATSRRATGLYGYTF.

The V call is TRBV29-1, the J call TRBJ2-3, with a possible D match to TRBD2 (7 bases). Germline loops: CDR1 SQVTM, CDR2 ANQGSEA. The CDR3 has 17 residues. Between the trimmed V and J ends, which lost 1 base and 4 bases, there was a span of 21 bases. CDR3 protein: CSVEAPRGGVGADTQYF. DNA of the CDR3: TGCAGCGTTGAAGCCCCTAGGGGGGGGGTGGGAGCAGATACGCAGTATTTT.

This clone was detected a few times. The chain combines TRBV6-5 with TRBJ1-2; TRBD1 aligns across 7 bases. J lost 4 bases, V lost 9 bases, and 5 bases had no gene match. This CDR3 spans 12 amino acids. Germline CDR1 is MNHEY and CDR2 is SVGAGI. The DNA of the CDR3 is TGTGCCAGTACGACAGGGTCCTATGGCTACACCTTC. This sequence encodes CASTTGSYGYTF.

V and J are TRBV28 and TRBJ1-1; 7 nucleotides match TRBD1. The V gene's germline CDR1 is MDHEN and CDR2 SYDVKM. V lost 7 bases, J lost 0 bases, and 8 bases stayed unmatched. The CDR3 runs to 15 residues. This chain's CDR3 is CASKIPQGMNTEAFF. The CDR3 DNA reads as TGTGCCAGCAAAATCCCACAGGGGATGAACACTGAAGCTTTCTTT.

This clone was observed once. This chain uses TRBV7-9 with TRBJ1-1, with D hard to call. V was cut by 4 bases and J by 1 base, with 16 bases left in between. The CDR3 contains 16 residues. CDR1 is SEHNR and CDR2 is FQNEAQ in the germline V gene (reference sequence). CDR3 amino acids: CASSSPQGQSNTEAFF. In nucleotides, the CDR3 is TGTGCCAGCAGCTCCCCCCAAGGGCAGTCGAACACTGAAGCTTTCTTT. Using reference TRBV7-9 and TRBJ1-1 for the parts outside the CDR3, the full variable domain is DTGVSQNPRHKITKRGQNVTFRCDPISEHNRLYWYRQTLGQGPEFLTYFQNEAQLEKSRLLSDRFSAERPKGSFSTLEIQRTEQGDSAMYLCASSSPQGQSNTEAFFGQGTRLTVV.

This rearrangement joins TRBV27 to TRBJ2-1; D remains ambiguous. V gave up 5 bases and J gave up 0 bases, with 20 bases separating them. The CDR3 totals 18 residues. Germline lookup yields CDR1 MNHEY and CDR2 SMNVEV (reference sequence). The CDR3 spells CASSTTHTSGPSYNEQFF. The CDR3 DNA sequence: TGTGCCAGCAGTACCACCCATACCTCCGGGCCCTCCTACAATGAGCAGTTCTTC.

This chain uses TRBV7-2 with TRBJ1-5; D may be TRBD1 (5 bases). Germline CDR1 SGHTA, CDR2 FQGNSA. V shed 1 base and J shed 3 bases, with 22 bases lying between them. This CDR3 comprises 19 residues. The CDR3 nucleotides are TGTGCCAGCAGCTTAGGCTGGGACGGACCCGACCTTTACAATCAGCCCCAGCATTTT. Translation: CASSLGWDGPDLYNQPQHF.

The genes are TRBV19 and TRBJ2-7; no clear D. From germline, CDR1 is LNHDA and CDR2 SQIVND (reference sequence). The CDR3 is made up of 14 amino acids. V was cut by 1 base and J by 0 bases, with 7 bases left in between. The CDR3 spells CASSIVGSSYEQYF. CDR3 nucleotide sequence: TGTGCCAGTAGTATAGTGGGAAGCTCCTACGAGCAGTACTTC.

V gene TRBV18 combines with J gene TRBJ1-6; maybe TRBD1 (6 bases). Trimming took off 3 bases at V and 7 bases at J, with 16 bases between the two ends. The CDR3 covers 16 residues. CDR1 is KGHSH, CDR2 LQKENI, per germline. CDR3: CASSPRIAGVNSPLHF. The CDR3 coding sequence is TGTGCCAGCTCACCCCGGATCGCAGGGGTAAATTCACCCCTCCACTTT.

J is TRBJ2-3 and V is TRBV4-2; 12 bases align to TRBD2. Germline V gene sequence: CDR1 LGHNA, CDR2 YNFKEQ. The CDR3 is made up of 17 amino acids. V shed 1 base and J 2 bases; nucleotides not matched to a gene: 4. The CDR3 nucleotides read TGTGCCAGCAGCCAAGCGACTAGCGGGGGCCCCACAGATACGCAGTATTTT. Amino acids: CASSQATSGGPTDTQYF.

By share of the sample, this clone is medium-sized. This chain uses TRBV14 with TRBJ1-1; possible D gene TRBD1, 5 bases. CDR1 and CDR2 from the germline V gene are SGHDN and FVKESK. The CDR3 extends over 17 amino acids. The V and J ends lost 0 bases and 1 base respectively, with 15 bases between them. CDR3 sequence reads: CASSQDIWGVGNTEAFF. DNA of the CDR3: TGTGCCAGCAGCCAAGATATTTGGGGGGTGGGGAACACTGAAGCTTTCTTT.

A few counts support this clone. The J gene is TRBJ2-7, the V gene TRBV5-6; D may be TRBD1 (6 bases). Per germline, CDR1 SGHDT and CDR2 YYEEEE. The CDR3 has 14 amino acids. The V and J ends lost 0 bases and 2 bases respectively, with 9 bases between them. The DNA for the CDR3 is TGTGCCAGCAGCTTGGACAGGACAGCCTACGAGCAGTACTTC. Protein sequence: CASSLDRTAYEQYF.

V usage is TRBV28 and J usage is TRBJ1-6; D is uncertain. The CDR3 is made up of 14 amino acids. Between the trimmed V and J ends, which lost 6 bases and 4 bases, there was a span of 10 bases. CDR1 is MDHEN and CDR2 is SYDVKM in the germline V gene. CDR3 sequence: CASSQDLYNSPLHF. DNA of the CDR3: TGTGCCAGCAGCCAAGACCTTTATAATTCACCCCTCCACTTT.

V gene TRBV6-5 combines with J gene TRBJ2-7; D may correspond to TRBD1 or TRBD2 (5 bases each). Germline-derived CDR1 and CDR2 are MNHEY and SVGAGI. CDR3 length: 14 residues. Trimming left V 10 bases short and J 0 bases short, with 16 bases between. CDR3 DNA: TGTGCCACCGGGACGGACCCTAGCTCCTACGAGCAGTACTTC. Protein product: CATGTDPSSYEQYF.

The chain has TRBV27 and TRBJ2-3, with 10 bases lining up with TRBD1. This CDR3 comprises 13 residues. V was pared by 5 bases and J by 10 bases, with 6 bases of the junction left unmatched. Germline V gene data show CDR1 as MNHEY and CDR2 as SMNVEV (reference sequence). DNA of the CDR3: TGTGCCAGCAGTCCCGGGACAGGGGCCGCGCAGTATTTT. Residues: CASSPGTGAAQYF.

The J gene is TRBJ2-3, the V gene TRBV7-9; D not certain. The CDR3 spans 14 residues. Per germline, CDR1 SEHNR and CDR2 FQNEAQ (reference sequence). The ends were cut back, 2 bases at V and 5 bases at J, with 11 bases in the middle. CDR3 sequence: CASSLIVLGDTQYF. CDR3 coding DNA: TGTGCCAGCAGCTTAATAGTCCTGGGAGATACGCAGTATTTT. The full variable domain, in which reference TRBV7-9 and TRBJ2-3 provide the parts outside the CDR3, is DTGVSQNPRHKITKRGQNVTFRCDPISEHNRLYWYRQTLGQGPEFLTYFQNEAQLEKSRLLSDRFSAERPKGSFSTLEIQRTEQGDSAMYLCASSLIVLGDTQYFGPGTRLTVL.